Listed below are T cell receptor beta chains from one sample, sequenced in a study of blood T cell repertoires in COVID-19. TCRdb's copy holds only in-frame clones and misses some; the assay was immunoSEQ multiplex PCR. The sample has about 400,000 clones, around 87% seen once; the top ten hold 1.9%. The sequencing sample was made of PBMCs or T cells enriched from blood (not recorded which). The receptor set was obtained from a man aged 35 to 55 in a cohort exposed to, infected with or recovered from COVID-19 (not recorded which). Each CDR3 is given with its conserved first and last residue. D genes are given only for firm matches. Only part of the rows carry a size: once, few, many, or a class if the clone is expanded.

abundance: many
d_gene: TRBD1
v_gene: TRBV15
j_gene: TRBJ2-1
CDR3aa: CATSRGGQDELNEQFF

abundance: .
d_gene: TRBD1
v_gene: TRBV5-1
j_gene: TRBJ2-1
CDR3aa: CASRWTGTYNEQFF

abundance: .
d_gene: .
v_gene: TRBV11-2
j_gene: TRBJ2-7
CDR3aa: CASSLAGQGGSYEQYF

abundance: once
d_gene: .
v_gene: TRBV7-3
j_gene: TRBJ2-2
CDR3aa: CASSLSAVGAGWTGELFF

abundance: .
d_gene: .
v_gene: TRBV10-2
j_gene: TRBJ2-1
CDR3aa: CASRIERTTQNEQFF

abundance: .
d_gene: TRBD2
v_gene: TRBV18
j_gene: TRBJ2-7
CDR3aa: CASSKGLAGTSGFYEQYF

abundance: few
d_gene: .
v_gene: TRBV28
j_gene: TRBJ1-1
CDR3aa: CASSSGGTEAFF

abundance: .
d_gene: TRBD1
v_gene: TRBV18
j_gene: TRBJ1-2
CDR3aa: CASSPRDRGSNYGYTF

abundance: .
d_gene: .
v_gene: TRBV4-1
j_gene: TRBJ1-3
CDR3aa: CASSHHPPGQGGNTIYF

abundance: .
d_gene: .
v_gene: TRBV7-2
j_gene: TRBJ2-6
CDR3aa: CASSLGQTGANVLTF

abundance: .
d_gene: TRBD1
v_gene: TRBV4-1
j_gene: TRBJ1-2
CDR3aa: CASSQPGQGNYGYTF

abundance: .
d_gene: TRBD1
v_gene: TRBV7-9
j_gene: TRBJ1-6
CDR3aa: CASSLRDRSNSPLHF

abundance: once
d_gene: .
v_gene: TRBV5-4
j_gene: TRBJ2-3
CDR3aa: CASSLWGGTDTQYF

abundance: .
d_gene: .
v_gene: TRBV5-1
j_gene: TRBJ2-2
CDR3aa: CASSLARVNTGELFF

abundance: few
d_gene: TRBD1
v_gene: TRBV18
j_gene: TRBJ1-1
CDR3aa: CASSTGVNTEAFF

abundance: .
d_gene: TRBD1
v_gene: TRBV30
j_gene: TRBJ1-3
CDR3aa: CAWSDPGQGRRGNTIYF

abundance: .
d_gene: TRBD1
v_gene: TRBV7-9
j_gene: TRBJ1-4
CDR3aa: CASSSQGATNEKLFF

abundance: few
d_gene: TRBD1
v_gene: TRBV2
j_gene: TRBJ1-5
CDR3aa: CASDKGQSSNQPQHF

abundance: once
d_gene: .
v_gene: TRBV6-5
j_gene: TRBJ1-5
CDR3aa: CASSYDAGAGQPQHF

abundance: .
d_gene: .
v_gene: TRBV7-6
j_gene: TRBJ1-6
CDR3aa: CASSGPDGPLHF

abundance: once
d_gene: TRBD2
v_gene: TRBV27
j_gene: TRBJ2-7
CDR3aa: CASSLFRPGRGGIEQYF

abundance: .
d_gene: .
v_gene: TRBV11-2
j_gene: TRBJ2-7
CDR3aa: CASSLEGRHGGEQYF

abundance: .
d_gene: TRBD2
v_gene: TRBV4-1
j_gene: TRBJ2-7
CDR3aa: CASSQTRGTSGYYEQYF

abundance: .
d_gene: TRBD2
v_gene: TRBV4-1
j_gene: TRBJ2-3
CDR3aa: CASSPGLALKGSADTQYF

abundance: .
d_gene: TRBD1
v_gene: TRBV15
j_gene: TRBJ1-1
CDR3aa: CATSRPGTGFTEAFF

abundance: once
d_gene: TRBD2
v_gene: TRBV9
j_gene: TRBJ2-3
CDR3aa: CASSETSGSTDTQYF

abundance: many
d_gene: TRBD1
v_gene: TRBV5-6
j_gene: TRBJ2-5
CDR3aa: CASSLVTGGQETQYF

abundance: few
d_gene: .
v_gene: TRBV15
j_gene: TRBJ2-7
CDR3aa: CATSTRQSSYEQYF

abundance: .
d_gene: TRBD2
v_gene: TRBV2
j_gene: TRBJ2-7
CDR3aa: CASRSEREAYEQYF

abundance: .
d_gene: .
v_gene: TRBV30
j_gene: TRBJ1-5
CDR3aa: CAWSLRGTGYFGNQPQHF

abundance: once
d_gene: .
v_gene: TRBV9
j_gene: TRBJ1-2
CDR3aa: CASSVVDRPYGYTF

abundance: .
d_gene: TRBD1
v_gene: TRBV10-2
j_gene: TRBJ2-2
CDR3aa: CASSPGGWDTGELFF

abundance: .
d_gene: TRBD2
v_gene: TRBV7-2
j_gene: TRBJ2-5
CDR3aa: CASSFKPGTSRAQETQYF

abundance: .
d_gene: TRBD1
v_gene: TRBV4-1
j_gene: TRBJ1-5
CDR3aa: CASSPGGRQPQHF

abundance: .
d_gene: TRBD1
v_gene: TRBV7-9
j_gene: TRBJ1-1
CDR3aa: CASSPGQSATEAFF

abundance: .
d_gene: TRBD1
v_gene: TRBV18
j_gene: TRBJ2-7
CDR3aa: CASSRDRSSEQYF

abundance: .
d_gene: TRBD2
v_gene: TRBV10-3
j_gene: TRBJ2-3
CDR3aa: CAISGTLEASGKVLTDTQYF

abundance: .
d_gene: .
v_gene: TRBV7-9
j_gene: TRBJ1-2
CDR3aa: CASSLVVGRTSGYGYTF

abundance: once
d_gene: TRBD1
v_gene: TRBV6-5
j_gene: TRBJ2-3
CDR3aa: CASSWTGETDTQYF

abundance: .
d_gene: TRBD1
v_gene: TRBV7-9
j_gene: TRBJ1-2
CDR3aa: CASSLGQFYGYTF

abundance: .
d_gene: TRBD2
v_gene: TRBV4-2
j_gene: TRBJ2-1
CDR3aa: CASSPTGASGYNEQFF

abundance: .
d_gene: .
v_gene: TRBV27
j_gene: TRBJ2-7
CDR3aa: CASSQSRDISYEQYF

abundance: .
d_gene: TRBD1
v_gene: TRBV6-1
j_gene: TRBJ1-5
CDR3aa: CASSPAGGNQPQHF

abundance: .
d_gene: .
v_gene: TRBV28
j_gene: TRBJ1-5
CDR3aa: CASQTGAGRNQPQHF

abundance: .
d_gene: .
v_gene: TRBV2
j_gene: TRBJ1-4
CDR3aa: CASTLGGAGKLFF

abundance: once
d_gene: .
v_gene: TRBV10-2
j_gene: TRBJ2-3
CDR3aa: CASTNGGADTQYF

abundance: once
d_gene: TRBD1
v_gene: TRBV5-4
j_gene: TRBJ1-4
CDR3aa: CASSLRGPTNEKLFF